The entry that follows covers one TCR beta chain sequence. As yet, its antigen is unknown. CDR3 size: 13 residues. V lost 2 bases to trimming and J lost 6 bases, with 11 bases between them. The germline gives CDR1 SGHTA, CDR2 FQGTGA. The data originate from a study of vaccination and CD4 T cells after COVID-19. Study details: Cultures acting as controls obtained a CEFX pool, an HIV-1 Nef pool, or no peptide.

Time point: late sampling 161 to 241 days after vaccination in a few convalescent patients. As for treatment: roughly 10-day PBMC culture with coronavirus spike peptide pools or control peptides (ViraFEST assay). Study findings and constraints: Spike mono-reactivity marked 304 of 307 vaccine-specific clones in convalescent patients.

CD4+ T cells that had been cultured provided DNA sequenced with the Oncomine TCR Beta short-read assay. Scientists extracted genomic DNA from CD4+ T cells grown in culture. TCRdb itself ran the PCR reads through MiXCR, one entry per CDR3 protein. The sample yields 20,000 to 25,000 distinct CDR3 sequences, 46% seen once. The clonotype originates from a human donor who had recovered from COVID-19. The source was CD4+ T cells from blood, cultured in vitro, collected about 7 months after SARS-CoV-2 vaccination. The gene calls are TRBV7-3 and TRBJ2-7, with D possibly being TRBD1 (5 bases). CDR3 sequence reads: CASSLLSGFEQYF. The CDR3 region has the DNA TGTGCCAGCAGCTTATTGTCAGGGTTCGAGCAGTACTTC.